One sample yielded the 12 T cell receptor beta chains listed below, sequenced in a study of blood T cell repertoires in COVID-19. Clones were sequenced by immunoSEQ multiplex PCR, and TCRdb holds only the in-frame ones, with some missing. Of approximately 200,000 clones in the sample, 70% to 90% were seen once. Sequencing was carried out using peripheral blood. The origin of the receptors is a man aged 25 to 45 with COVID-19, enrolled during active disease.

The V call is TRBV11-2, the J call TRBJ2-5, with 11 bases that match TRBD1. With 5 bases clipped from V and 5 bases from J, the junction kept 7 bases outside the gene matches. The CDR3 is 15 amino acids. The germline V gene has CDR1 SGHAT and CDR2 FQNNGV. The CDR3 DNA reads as TGTGCCAGCAGCACAGGGACAGGGGGGCGGGAGACCCAGTACTTC. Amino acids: CASSTGTGGRETQYF.

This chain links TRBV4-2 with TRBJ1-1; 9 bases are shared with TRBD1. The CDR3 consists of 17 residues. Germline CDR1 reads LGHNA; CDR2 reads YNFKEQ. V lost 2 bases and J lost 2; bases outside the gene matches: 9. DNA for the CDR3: TGTGCCAGCAGCCAAAGTCCCGGGACAGGGACCAACACTGAAGCTTTCTTT. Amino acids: CASSQSPGTGTNTEAFF.

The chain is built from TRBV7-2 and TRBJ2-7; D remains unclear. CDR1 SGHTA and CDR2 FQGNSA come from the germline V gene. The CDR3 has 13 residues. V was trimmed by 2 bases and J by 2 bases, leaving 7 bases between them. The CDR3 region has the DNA TGTGCCAGCAGCTTAAATCCCACCTACGAGCAGTACTTC. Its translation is CASSLNPTYEQYF.

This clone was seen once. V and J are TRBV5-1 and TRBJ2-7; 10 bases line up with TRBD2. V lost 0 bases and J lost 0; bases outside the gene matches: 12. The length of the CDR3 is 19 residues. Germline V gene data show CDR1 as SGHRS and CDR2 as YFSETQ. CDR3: CASSLALAGGLESSYEQYF. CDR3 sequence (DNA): TGCGCCAGCAGCTTGGCCTTAGCGGGGGGCCTAGAAAGCTCCTACGAGCAGTACTTC.

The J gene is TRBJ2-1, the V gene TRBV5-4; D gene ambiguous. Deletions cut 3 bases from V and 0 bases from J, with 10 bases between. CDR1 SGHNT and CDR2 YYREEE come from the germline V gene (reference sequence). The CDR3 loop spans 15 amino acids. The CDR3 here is CASSSQVSSYNEQFF. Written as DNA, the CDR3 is TGTGCCAGCAGCTCTCAGGTTAGCTCCTACAATGAGCAGTTCTTC.

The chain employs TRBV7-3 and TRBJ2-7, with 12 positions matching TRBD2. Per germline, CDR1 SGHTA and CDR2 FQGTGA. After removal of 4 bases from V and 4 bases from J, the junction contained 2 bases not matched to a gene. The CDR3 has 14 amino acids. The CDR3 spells CASSSLAGGYEQYF. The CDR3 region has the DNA TGTGCCAGCAGCTCACTAGCGGGAGGTTACGAGCAGTACTTC.

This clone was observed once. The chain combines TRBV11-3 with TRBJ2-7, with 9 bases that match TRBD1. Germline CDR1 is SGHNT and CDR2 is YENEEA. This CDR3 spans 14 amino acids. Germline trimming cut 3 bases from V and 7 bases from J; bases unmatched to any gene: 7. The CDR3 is CASSFTGGYEEQYF. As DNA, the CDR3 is TGTGCCAGCAGCTTTACAGGGGGCTATGAAGAGCAGTACTTC.

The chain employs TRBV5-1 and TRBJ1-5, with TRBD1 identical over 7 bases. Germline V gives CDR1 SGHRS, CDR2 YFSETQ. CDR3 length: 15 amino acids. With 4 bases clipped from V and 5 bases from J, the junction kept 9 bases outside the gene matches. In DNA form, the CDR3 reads TGCGCCAGCAGCGCCGAGCCAGGGGGTGATCAGCCCCAGCATTTT. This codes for CASSAEPGGDQPQHF.

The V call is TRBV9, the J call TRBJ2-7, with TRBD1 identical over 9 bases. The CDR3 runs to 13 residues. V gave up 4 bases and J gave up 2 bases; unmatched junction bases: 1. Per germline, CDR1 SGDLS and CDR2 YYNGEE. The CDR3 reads CASSRTGAYEQYF. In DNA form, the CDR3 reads TGTGCCAGCAGCAGGACAGGGGCCTACGAGCAGTACTTC.

The CDR3 loop reads CASSPWAGEGLNEQYF. In DNA form, the CDR3 reads TGTGCCAGCTCACCATGGGCGGGAGAGGGGCTCAACGAGCAGTACTTC. The chain couples TRBV18 to TRBJ2-7; 7 bases match TRBD2. V shed 2 bases and J 5 bases; nucleotides not matched to a gene: 12. The CDR3 loop spans 16 amino acids. Germline V CDR1 and CDR2: KGHSH, LQKENI.

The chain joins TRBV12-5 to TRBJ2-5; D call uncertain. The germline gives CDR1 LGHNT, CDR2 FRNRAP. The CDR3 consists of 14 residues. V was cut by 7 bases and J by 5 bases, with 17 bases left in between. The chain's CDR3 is CASAPGDLRETQYF. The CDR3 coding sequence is TGTGCTAGTGCCCCTGGAGACCTCCGGGAGACCCAGTACTTC.

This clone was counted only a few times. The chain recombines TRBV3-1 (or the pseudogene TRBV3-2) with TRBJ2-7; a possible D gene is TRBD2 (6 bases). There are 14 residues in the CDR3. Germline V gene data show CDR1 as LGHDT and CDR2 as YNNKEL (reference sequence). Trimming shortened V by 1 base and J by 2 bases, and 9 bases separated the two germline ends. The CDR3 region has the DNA TGTGCCAGCAGCCAAGTTTCTAGCGCCTACGAGCAGTACTTC. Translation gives CASSQVSSAYEQYF.